These 14 T cell receptor beta chains were sequenced from one sample in a study of lymphopenia after photon versus proton radiotherapy. Generated by immunoSEQ multiplex PCR, the TCRdb table keeps only in-frame clones and is missing some. The profile shows about 39,000 clones, approximately 90% of them singletons. The sequencing used peripheral blood, collected from a patient treated with photon-based radiotherapy. These receptor sequences come from a man aged 55 to 69 with cholangiocarcinoma.

V and J are TRBV7-6 and TRBJ2-7; TRBD1 matches at 7 bases. Trimming at V came to 4 bases and at J to 1 base, leaving 7 bases not matched to a gene. This CDR3 is 15 amino acids long. Per germline, CDR1 SGHVS and CDR2 FNYEAQ. In nucleotides, the CDR3 is TGTGCCAGCAGCTCAACCGGGACAGAGTCCTACGAGCAGTACTTC. Its protein product is CASSSTGTESYEQYF. Supplemented by reference TRBV7-6 and TRBJ2-7, the full variable domain reads GAGVSQSPRYKVTKRGQDVALRCDPISGHVSLYWYRQALGQGPEFLTYFNYEAQQDKSGLPNDRFSAERPEGSISTLTIQRTEQRDSAMYRCASSSTGTESYEQYFGPGTRLTVT.

This chain uses TRBV7-2 with TRBJ2-7; TRBD1 matches 7 bases. Germline V gene sequence: CDR1 SGHTA, CDR2 FQGNSA. Trimming at V came to 2 bases and at J to 2 bases, leaving 3 bases not matched to a gene. This CDR3 is built from 14 residues. The CDR3 nucleotides are TGTGCCAGCAGCTTATCAGGACAGGCCTACGAGCAGTACTTC. As protein: CASSLSGQAYEQYF.

V is TRBV5-1 and J is TRBJ2-1, with 11 bases fitting TRBD1. The CDR3 is 15 residues long. V was pared by 4 bases and J by 8 bases, with 8 bases of the junction left unmatched. In germline, CDR1 is SGHRS, CDR2 YFSETQ. For the CDR3, the DNA is TGCGCCAGCAGCAGGACAGGGGGCGCCTTGGATGAGCAGTTCTTC. It specifies CASSRTGGALDEQFF.

The chain employs TRBV28 and TRBJ2-1, with 11 bases identical to TRBD2. Per the germline V gene, CDR1 is MDHEN and CDR2 is SYDVKM. The CDR3 is made up of 15 amino acids. Trimming at V came to 6 bases and at J to 8 bases, leaving 9 bases not matched to a gene. CDR3: CASRPRLAGMHEQFF. DNA for the CDR3: TGTGCCAGCAGACCGAGACTAGCGGGAATGCATGAGCAGTTCTTC.

The chain recombines TRBV2 with TRBJ2-5, with D unclear. Trimming pared 4 bases from V and 5 bases from J, leaving 5 bases between. Germline CDR1 reads SNHLY; CDR2 reads FYNNEI. This CDR3 is 11 amino acids long. CDR3: CASSVVETQYF. DNA for the CDR3: TGTGCCAGCAGTGTGGTGGAGACCCAGTACTTC.

The J gene is TRBJ2-1, the V gene TRBV6-1; D possibly matches TRBD1 or TRBD2 (5 bases each). The CDR3 is 14 residues long. With 3 bases removed from V and 5 bases from J, the gap between germline ends came to 11 bases. Looked up from germline, CDR1 is MNHNS and CDR2 is SASEGT. The CDR3 bases are TGTGCCAGCAGTGATCCCGGGACCAACAATGAGCAGTTCTTC. This translates into CASSDPGTNNEQFF.

The V call is TRBV6-1, the J call TRBJ1-2; weak D call: TRBD1 (5 bases). Germline V CDR1 and CDR2: MNHNS, SASEGT. Deletions cut 4 bases from V and 3 bases from J, with 9 bases between. This CDR3 has 13 amino acids. Written as DNA, the CDR3 is TGTGCCAGCAGTGCCACAGGTGACTATGGCTACACCTTC. Translating gives CASSATGDYGYTF.

The chain has TRBV18 and TRBJ1-5; D unresolved. The germline V and J ends were trimmed by 2 bases and 6 bases, with 8 bases remaining between them. This CDR3 contains 13 residues. Germline-derived CDR1 and CDR2 are KGHSH and LQKENI. The CDR3 nucleotides read TGTGCCAGCTCACCAGAGGGCGGTCAGCCCCAGCATTTT. Protein: CASSPEGGQPQHF.

The rearrangement uses TRBV6-1 and TRBJ2-7; 7 bases are a match to TRBD1. This CDR3 comprises 13 residues. Germline V gives CDR1 MNHNS, CDR2 SASEGT. The V and J ends lost 6 bases and 3 bases, in that order; junction bases with no gene match: 5. This CDR3 reads CASRTGKGYEQYF. Here the CDR3 DNA reads TGTGCCAGCAGGACAGGGAAGGGCTACGAGCAGTACTTC.

The V gene is TRBV5-1, the J gene TRBJ2-5; TRBD2 matches 13 bases. V shed 4 bases and J 5 bases; nucleotides not matched to a gene: 8. CDR1 and CDR2 from the germline V gene are SGHRS and YFSETQ. This CDR3 contains 16 residues. CDR3: CASSTGLAGVRETQYF. The CDR3 DNA reads TGCGCCAGCAGCACCGGACTAGCGGGAGTGCGGGAGACCCAGTACTTC.

This chain links TRBV19 with TRBJ1-2, with D unclear. CDR1 and CDR2 from the germline V gene are LNHDA and SQIVND (reference sequence). This CDR3 contains 14 residues. V lost 4 bases, J lost 7 bases, and 16 bases lay in between. In DNA, the CDR3 is TGTGCCAGTAGTAACAGAGAAAGGGCTCTTGGCTACACCTTC. This encodes CASSNRERALGYTF.

The rearrangement uses TRBV7-3 and TRBJ2-3; 10 bases fit TRBD1. With V trimmed by 2 bases and J by 1 base, 3 bases remained unmatched. Germline CDR1 reads SGHTA; CDR2 reads FQGTGA. The CDR3 totals 16 residues. This CDR3 is CASSLGGTGGTDTQYF. CDR3 in DNA: TGTGCCAGCAGCTTAGGCGGGACAGGGGGCACAGATACGCAGTATTTT.

The chain couples TRBV28 to TRBJ2-5, with TRBD2 matching over 16 bases. The germline CDR1 and CDR2 sequences are MDHEN and SYDVKM. V shed 6 bases, J shed 5 bases, and the junction held 6 bases outside the gene matches. The CDR3 consists of 16 residues. CDR3 bases: TGTGCCAGCAGCACCGGGACTAGCGGGAGGGAGGAGACCCAGTACTTC. This sequence encodes CASSTGTSGREETQYF. The complete variable domain, with remaining parts taken from reference TRBV28 and TRBJ2-5, reads DVKVTQSSRYLVKRTGEKVFLECVQDMDHENMFWYRQDPGLGLRLIYFSYDVKMKEKGDIPEGYSVSREKKERFSLILESASTNQTSMYLCASSTGTSGREETQYFGPGTRLLVL.

J is TRBJ2-1 and V is TRBV2; 10 bases align to TRBD2. Germline loops: CDR1 SNHLY, CDR2 FYNNEI. This CDR3 has 16 amino acids. V shed 10 bases and J 4 bases; nucleotides not matched to a gene: 13. CDR3 nucleotide sequence: TGTGCCACCGTCCGGGGGGCTAGCGGGAGATACAATGAGCAGTTCTTC. Protein: CATVRGASGRYNEQFF.